A selection of T cell receptor beta chains follows, all from one sample in a study of identical twins. TCRdb re-called the 5' RACE reads through MiXCR, storing one row per CDR3 protein. The sample gives a few hundred thousand distinct CDR3 sequences, roughly 15% of which show up once; around 0.48% is in the top ten. These data were likewise used in another study, on yellow fever vaccine responses in identical twins.

The specimen sequenced was CD4+ T cells sorted from blood. The receptors here all came from a woman aged 18-30 years in good health. CDR3s include the opening cysteine and the closing phenylalanine or tryptophan. D genes are given only for firm matches. The size entry is marked missing in some rows and otherwise reads once, few, many or a size class.

>TRBJ2-1|-|few|TRBV10-3
CAISELGTTTYNEQFF
TGTGCCATCAGTGAGCTCGGGACAACCACCTACAATGAGCAGTTCTTC
>TRBJ2-4|TRBD1|-|TRBV7-9
CASSLDEGQGSLVIQYF
TGTGCCAGCAGCTTAGATGAGGGACAGGGGTCCCTGGTCATTCAGTACTTC
>TRBJ2-5|-|-|TRBV10-3
CAIAGASGPIGGETQYF
TGTGCCATCGCAGGGGCTAGCGGCCCAATTGGGGGAGAGACCCAGTACTTC
>TRBJ1-2|-|-|TRBV15
CATSIGDYGYTF
TGTGCCACCAGCATAGGGGACTATGGCTACACCTTC
>TRBJ1-2|-|-|TRBV28
CTSSFTDTYGYTF
TGTACCAGCAGTTTTACCGACACCTATGGCTACACCTTC
>TRBJ1-1|-|-|TRBV2
CASSQRWGTEAFF
TGTGCCAGCAGCCAACGGTGGGGTACTGAAGCTTTCTTT
>TRBJ1-2|-|few|TRBV5-6
CASSSVAGYTF
TGTGCCAGCAGCTCCGTGGCTGGCTACACCTTC
>TRBJ2-5|TRBD2|-|TRBV29-1
CSVGASGMETQYF
TGCAGCGTTGGGGCTAGCGGGATGGAGACCCAGTACTTC
>TRBJ2-3|TRBD2|-|TRBV28
CASTPYRTSASSTDTQYF
TGTGCCAGCACCCCTTATAGGACTAGCGCCTCTAGCACAGATACGCAGTATTTT
>TRBJ2-3|-|few|TRBV11-2
CASSFWTGLRSSDTQYF
TGTGCCAGCAGCTTTTGGACTGGCTTACGGTCTTCGGATACGCAGTATTTT
>TRBJ2-1|-|-|TRBV2
CASSERGPQDEQFF
TGTGCCAGCAGTGAAAGAGGACCTCAGGATGAGCAGTTCTTC
>TRBJ2-7|TRBD2|-|TRBV3-1
CASSPTSGRDYEQYF
TGTGCCAGCAGTCCGACTAGCGGGAGAGACTACGAGCAGTACTTC
>TRBJ2-2|TRBD2|many|TRBV5-1
CASSGDYLDTGELFF
TGCGCCAGCAGCGGGGACTATCTAGACACCGGGGAGCTGTTTTTT
>TRBJ2-7|-|few|TRBV2
CASGGQSYEQYF
TGTGCCAGTGGGGGGCAGAGCTACGAGCAGTACTTC
>TRBJ2-1|-|few|TRBV20-1
CSARGGGSSYNEQFF
TGCAGTGCTAGAGGGGGCGGAAGCTCCTACAATGAGCAGTTCTTC
>TRBJ2-7|TRBD1|few|TRBV6-5
CASSYSVGQGWAYEQYF
TGTGCCAGCAGTTACTCGGTTGGACAGGGATGGGCCTACGAGCAGTACTTC
>TRBJ2-3|TRBD1|few|TRBV28
CASRPGQGFGTDTQYF
TGTGCCAGCAGGCCGGGACAGGGATTCGGCACAGATACGCAGTATTTT
>TRBJ2-1|TRBD2|-|TRBV6-1
CASSRFGLAGAVEQFF
TGTGCCAGCAGTCGATTCGGACTAGCGGGAGCCGTTGAGCAGTTCTTC
>TRBJ1-3|-|-|TRBV20-1
CSARVTAGNTIYF
TGCAGTGCTAGAGTCACAGCTGGAAACACCATATATTTT
>TRBJ2-7|-|few|TRBV2
CAGLIGTAGGIIYEQYF
TGTGCCGGCCTTATCGGGACAGCCGGCGGGATAATATACGAGCAGTACTTC
>TRBJ2-7|-|-|TRBV27
CASSLVKNYEQYF
TGTGCCAGCAGTTTAGTCAAAAACTACGAGCAGTACTTC
>TRBJ2-5|-|many|TRBV5-1
CASSLGSQETQYF
TGTGCCAGCAGTCTCGGCTCCCAAGAGACCCAGTACTTC
>TRBJ2-3|-|many|TRBV9
CASSVGLDTQYF
TGTGCCAGCAGCGTAGGGCTAGATACGCAGTATTTT
>TRBJ2-1|TRBD1|few|TRBV15
CATSRLRTGGFDEQFF
TGTGCCACCAGCAGATTGCGGACAGGGGGGTTCGATGAGCAGTTCTTC
>TRBJ1-2|TRBD1|-|TRBV27
CASRGQGVDGYTF
TGTGCCAGCAGGGGACAGGGGGTCGATGGCTACACCTTC
>TRBJ2-1|-|-|TRBV3-1
CASSQDELTGIYEQFF
TGTGCCAGCAGCCAAGACGAACTTACAGGGATCTATGAGCAGTTCTTC
>TRBJ1-5|-|few|TRBV7-2
CASSPATGSPQHF
TGTGCCAGCAGCCCCGCGACGGGATCGCCCCAGCATTTT
>TRBJ1-5|-|-|TRBV4-1
CASSQDGGIGNQPQHF
TGCGCCAGCAGCCAAGATGGGGGGATCGGCAATCAGCCCCAGCATTTT
>TRBJ2-3|-|many|TRBV27
CASSDPGGSTDTQYF
TGTGCCAGCAGTGATCCTGGCGGTAGCACAGATACGCAGTATTTT
>TRBJ2-1|TRBD1|-|TRBV19
CASSSGRQRGRYNEQFF
TGTGCCAGTAGTAGCGGGCGCCAGAGGGGGCGCTACAATGAGCAGTTCTTC
>TRBJ2-7|TRBD1|few|TRBV10-3
CAITSGQGRVEQYF
TGTGCCATCACTTCGGGACAGGGAAGGGTCGAGCAGTACTTC
>TRBJ1-1|TRBD1|-|TRBV3-1
CASSQDRRQGGSTEAFF
TGTGCCAGCAGCCAAGATCGCCGACAGGGTGGCTCCACTGAAGCTTTCTTT
>TRBJ1-1|-|-|TRBV28
CASTQADIRGTEAFF
TGTGCCAGCACCCAAGCCGACATTCGGGGGACTGAAGCTTTCTTT
>TRBJ2-1|TRBD2|few|TRBV20-1
CSATLSGRSSGEQFF
TGCAGTGCTACACTGAGCGGGAGAAGTTCCGGTGAGCAGTTCTTC
>TRBJ2-1|-|-|TRBV18
CASSPPFYKRSHYNEQFF
TGTGCCAGCTCACCACCGTTTTATAAGCGGAGTCATTACAATGAGCAGTTCTTC
>TRBJ1-2|-|-|TRBV6-1
CASSPIKAYGYTF
TGTGCCAGCAGCCCAATTAAGGCCTATGGCTACACCTTC
>TRBJ2-7|TRBD1|many|TRBV5-1
CASSLGTGQASSYEQYF
TGCGCCAGCAGCTTGGGTACGGGACAGGCGAGCTCCTACGAGCAGTACTTC
>TRBJ2-7|TRBD1|-|TRBV27
CASSLSRGSPTEQYF
TGTGCCAGCAGTTTAAGCAGGGGGTCTCCTACCGAGCAGTACTTC
>TRBJ1-4|-|-|TRBV18
CASSYDTGLRGKLFF
TGTGCCAGCTCGTACGATACAGGGTTACGGGGGAAACTGTTTTTT
>TRBJ2-1|TRBD2|-|TRBV18
CASSPGAGGSGEQFF
TGTGCCAGCTCACCGGGCGCGGGGGGCTCCGGGGAGCAGTTCTTC
>TRBJ2-2|TRBD1|-|TRBV12-3/TRBV12-4
CASCLPRQGFRPNTGELFF
TGTGCCAGCTGTTTACCCAGACAGGGTTTCCGCCCGAACACCGGGGAGCTGTTTTTT
>TRBJ1-4|-|few|TRBV15
CASRAAGAGEKLFF
TGTGCATCCCGCGCTGCGGGGGCTGGCGAAAAACTGTTTTTT
>TRBJ2-3|TRBD1|many|TRBV12-3/TRBV12-4
CASSFRDRLTDTQYF
TGTGCCAGCAGTTTCCGGGACAGGCTCACAGATACGCAGTATTTT
>TRBJ1-5|TRBD1|few|TRBV12-3/TRBV12-4
CASSLLGQGVQPQHF
TGTGCCAGCAGTTTACTGGGACAGGGCGTTCAGCCCCAGCATTTT
>TRBJ2-7|-|-|TRBV29-1
CSVEDLVYEQYF
TGCAGCGTTGAAGATCTAGTGTACGAGCAGTACTTC
>TRBJ2-3|-|few|TRBV15
CATSGPLIPEADTQYF
TGTGCCACCAGCGGCCCCCTAATACCAGAGGCAGATACGCAGTATTTT
>TRBJ1-3|-|few|TRBV3-1
CASSPYRSSGNTIYF
TGTGCCAGCAGCCCTTACAGGAGCTCTGGAAACACCATATATTTT
>TRBJ2-2|-|few|TRBV12-3/TRBV12-4
CASSLEQGITGELFF
TGTGCCAGCAGTTTGGAACAGGGTATCACCGGGGAGCTGTTTTTT
>TRBJ2-2|-|once|TRBV5-1
CASSWDPSNTGELFF
TGCGCCAGCAGCTGGGACCCTTCGAACACCGGGGAGCTGTTTTTT
>TRBJ2-1|-|few|TRBV20-1
CSVPRVGPNEQFF
TGCAGTGTTCCACGGGTGGGGCCGAATGAGCAGTTCTTC
>TRBJ2-5|TRBD2|-|TRBV10-2
CASSDSGGLQETQYF
TGCGCCAGCAGTGATTCGGGGGGGCTGCAAGAGACCCAGTACTTC
>TRBJ1-1|-|few|TRBV20-1
CSASRQSEAFF
TGCAGTGCTAGTCGACAGAGTGAAGCTTTCTTT
>TRBJ1-3|-|few|TRBV5-1
CASSQDTGNTIYF
TGCGCCAGCAGCCAAGACACAGGAAACACCATATATTTT